These 31 T cell receptor beta chains share one sample of origin, sequenced in a study of T cell responses to AZD1222 COVID-19 vaccine. Some clones are missing from TCRdb's copy, which holds only in-frame ones; the method was immunoSEQ multiplex PCR. The table lists approximately 140,000 clones, 94% of them singletons. This material consisted of peripheral blood, taken on day 0 of AZD1222 vaccination. These receptors all stem from an adult in good health.

Details on this clone: Distinct nucleotide sequences in the sample also encode this CDR3. The chain is built from TRBV7-9 and TRBJ1-1; 8 positions match TRBD1. CDR1 is SEHNR and CDR2 is FQNEAQ in the germline V gene (reference sequence). The CDR3 covers 13 residues. J lost 5 bases, V lost 3 bases, and 2 bases had no gene match. CDR3 in amino acids: CASSLTGDTEAFF. The CDR3 nucleotides read TGTGCCAGCAGCTTGACAGGGGATACTGAAGCTTTCTTT.

CDR3 DNA sequence: TGTGCCAGCAGCCAACTATTGAATAGTGAAGCTTTCTTT. It codes for CASSQLLNSEAFF. The V gene is TRBV5-5, the J gene TRBJ1-1; D unresolved. CDR1 is SGHKS, CDR2 YYEKEE, per germline (reference sequence). Trimming removed 4 bases at V and 7 bases at J, with 14 bases between. The CDR3 is 13 amino acids.

The chain recombines TRBV19 with TRBJ1-1, with 10 bases identical to TRBD1. Trimming at V came to 7 bases and at J to 1 base, leaving 6 bases not matched to a gene. The V gene's germline CDR1 is LNHDA and CDR2 SQIVND (reference sequence). The CDR3 spans 15 residues. The CDR3 DNA is TGTGCCAGTACCCGACAGGGGGCTGGGAACACTGAAGCTTTCTTT. Protein product: CASTRQGAGNTEAFF.

V usage is TRBV3-1 (or the pseudogene TRBV3-2) and J usage is TRBJ2-3; TRBD1 agrees at 10 bases. This CDR3 spans 14 amino acids. The V gene end was trimmed by 6 bases and the J gene end by 7 bases; junction bases not matched to a gene: 7. Germline CDR1 is LGHDT and CDR2 is YNNKEL (reference sequence). CDR3 loop: CASRSGDRGNTQYF. The CDR3 coding sequence is TGTGCCAGCAGGAGCGGGGACAGGGGTAATACGCAGTATTTT.

The CDR3 DNA is TGTGCCAGCAATGCCGGGGGCAGGACGGGGAACACTGAAGCTTTCTTT. As protein: CASNAGGRTGNTEAFF. The chain couples TRBV7-9 to TRBJ1-1; D possibly corresponds to TRBD1 (6 bases). Trimming took off 7 bases at V and 1 base at J, with 19 bases between the two ends. This CDR3 has 16 residues. Germline-derived CDR1 and CDR2 are SEHNR and FQNEAQ (reference sequence).

The CDR3 nucleotides read TGTGCCAGCAGCTACCGTCTTAGCGGGGGTAAAGAGACCCAGTACTTC. This sequence encodes CASSYRLSGGKETQYF. J is TRBJ2-5 and V is TRBV5-8; 9 nucleotides line up with TRBD2. The CDR3 totals 16 residues. The germline V gene has CDR1 SGHTS and CDR2 YDEGEE. The junction had 9 bases not matched to a gene; V was cut back by 3 bases and J by 3 bases.

This chain links TRBV3-1 (or the pseudogene TRBV3-2) with TRBJ2-2, with 7 bases fitting TRBD2. Per germline, CDR1 LGHDT and CDR2 YNNKEL (reference sequence). There are 17 residues in the CDR3. Trimming took 6 bases from V and 1 from J; bases not matched to a gene: 11. The CDR3 region is CASSRSAAGVNTGELFF. The CDR3 coding sequence is TGTGCCAGCAGTCGGTCGGCTGCGGGAGTGAACACCGGGGAGCTGTTTTTT.

J is TRBJ1-1 and V is TRBV3-1 (or the pseudogene TRBV3-2); D call uncertain. The CDR3 length is 12 residues. Germline CDR1 reads LGHDT; CDR2 reads YNNKEL (reference sequence). Between the trimmed V and J ends, which lost 5 bases and 3 bases, there was a span of 7 bases. CDR3 nucleotides: TGTGCCAGCAGCTTACGGGACACTGAAGCTTTCTTT. This encodes CASSLRDTEAFF.

The chain joins TRBV19 to TRBJ1-4; D is uncertain. V was pared by 1 base and J by 11 bases, with 14 bases between. Looked up from germline, CDR1 is LNHDA and CDR2 is SQIVND (reference sequence). The CDR3 covers 14 residues. CDR3 in DNA: TGTGCCAGTAGTATAGGCCATACGACGGGCAAACTGTTTTTT. It codes for CASSIGHTTGKLFF.

The table lists this clone with a count of one. This chain joins TRBV4-1 and TRBJ1-1; perhaps TRBD1 as D (5 bases). V was trimmed by 3 bases and J by 4 bases, leaving 21 bases between them. The CDR3 loop spans 17 amino acids. Germline V gene data show CDR1 as MGHRA and CDR2 as YSYEKL. DNA for the CDR3: TGCGCCAGCAGCCACTTTTCAGGGAGAACGATGGGCACTGAAGCTTTCTTT. Translating it yields CASSHFSGRTMGTEAFF.

V is TRBV11-2 and J is TRBJ2-3, with unresolved D. The CDR3 totals 17 residues. Trimming shortened V by 1 base and J by 4 bases, and 18 bases separated the two germline ends. From germline, CDR1 is SGHAT and CDR2 FQNNGV. The CDR3 sequence: CASSLVPPQSGPDTQYF. DNA of the CDR3: TGTGCCAGCAGCTTAGTGCCTCCTCAGTCGGGTCCAGATACGCAGTATTTT. Using reference TRBV11-2 and TRBJ2-3 for the parts outside the CDR3, the full variable domain is EAGVAQSPRYKIIEKRQSVAFWCNPISGHATLYWYQQILGQGPKLLIQFQNNGVVDDSQLPKDRFSAERLKGVDSTLKIQPAKLEDSAVYLCASSLVPPQSGPDTQYFGPGTRLTVL.

The genes are TRBV18 and TRBJ1-5, with 7 bases that match TRBD1. The CDR3 extends over 16 amino acids. J lost 4 bases, V lost 5 bases, and 11 bases had no gene match. The germline gives CDR1 KGHSH, CDR2 LQKENI. This CDR3 reads CASSSAVTGVNQPQHF. In DNA form, the CDR3 reads TGTGCCAGCTCATCCGCTGTAACAGGGGTAAATCAGCCCCAGCATTTT.

V and J are TRBV5-1 and TRBJ2-1; D is tentatively TRBD1 or TRBD2 (5 bases each). The CDR3 consists of 14 residues. V lost 3 bases and J 6 bases, leaving 13 bases between the germline ends. Germline V gene lookup returns CDR1 SGHRS and CDR2 YFSETQ. CDR3 region: CASSSGTAGNEQFF. CDR3 nucleotide sequence: TGCGCCAGCAGCTCAGGGACGGCAGGCAATGAGCAGTTCTTC. Based on the CDR3 plus reference TRBV5-1 and TRBJ2-1, the full variable domain is KAGVTQTPRYLIKTRGQQVTLSCSPISGHRSVSWYQQTPGQGLQFLFEYFSETQRNKGNFPGRFSGRQFSNSRSEMNVSTLELGDSALYLCASSSGTAGNEQFFGPGTRLTVL.

A single count supports this clone. V gene TRBV7-9 combines with J gene TRBJ2-1, with TRBD2 as a possible D gene (5 bases). CDR1 is SEHNR, CDR2 FQNEAQ, per germline (reference sequence). The CDR3 runs 14 residues. V was cut by 0 bases and J by 8 bases, with 11 bases left in between. The CDR3 bases are TGTGCCAGCAGCTTAGCTCTGCGGGTCGATGAGCAGTTCTTC. Translation gives CASSLALRVDEQFF. Full variable domain (remainder filled in from reference TRBV7-9 and TRBJ2-1): DTGVSQNPRHKITKRGQNVTFRCDPISEHNRLYWYRQTLGQGPEFLTYFQNEAQLEKSRLLSDRFSAERPKGSFSTLEIQRTEQGDSAMYLCASSLALRVDEQFFGPGTRLTVL.

The chain joins TRBV7-2 to TRBJ2-1; 9 positions agree with TRBD2. The V gene end was trimmed by 1 base and the J gene end by 7 bases; junction bases not matched to a gene: 5. There are 15 residues in the CDR3. Germline V gene sequence: CDR1 SGHTA, CDR2 FQGNSA. The CDR3 protein is CASSLVAGEMNEQFF. The DNA for the CDR3 is TGTGCCAGCAGCTTAGTAGCGGGGGAGATGAATGAGCAGTTCTTC.

The J gene is TRBJ1-2, the V gene TRBV6-2 or TRBV6-3, with 7 bases lining up with TRBD1. The J segment lost 5 bases and the V segment lost 5 bases, leaving 2 bases of the junction unmatched. Per germline, CDR1 MNHEY and CDR2 SVGEGT. The CDR3 length is 12 residues. The CDR3 DNA follows: TGTGCCAGCAGTCCGGGACAGTATGGCTACACCTTC. Amino acid sequence: CASSPGQYGYTF.

The chain joins TRBV4-2 to TRBJ2-5; D uncertain. The germline V gene encodes CDR1 LGHNA and CDR2 YNFKEQ. Deletions cut 0 bases from V and 5 bases from J, with 10 bases between. This CDR3 region has 14 residues. The CDR3 sequence is CASSQEPARETQYF. In nucleotides, the CDR3 is TGTGCCAGCAGCCAAGAGCCAGCCCGGGAGACCCAGTACTTC.

The chain carries TRBV29-1 and TRBJ2-5; 8 positions match TRBD1. The trim removed 6 bases at V and 4 bases at J, leaving 10 bases unmatched. The germline V gene encodes CDR1 SQVTM and CDR2 ANQGSEA. The CDR3 is 14 amino acids. The CDR3, as DNA: TGCAGCGTGGCATCGGCCAGGGGGCGAGAGACCCAGTACTTC. This codes for CSVASARGRETQYF.

This chain connects TRBV5-1 to TRBJ2-5; tentative D call: TRBD2 (5 bases). V dropped 7 bases and J dropped 5 bases, with 12 bases sitting between them. The CDR3 covers 12 residues. Per the germline V gene, CDR1 is SGHRS and CDR2 is YFSETQ. The CDR3 reads CASSEGGETQYF. The CDR3, as DNA: TGCGCCAGCTCCGAAGGCGGGGAGACCCAGTACTTC. Together with reference TRBV5-1 and TRBJ2-5, the CDR3 gives the full variable domain: KAGVTQTPRYLIKTRGQQVTLSCSPISGHRSVSWYQQTPGQGLQFLFEYFSETQRNKGNFPGRFSGRQFSNSRSEMNVSTLELGDSALYLCASSEGGETQYFGPGTRLLVL.

The chain has TRBV6-5 and TRBJ1-1; D is unclear. The CDR3 runs 14 residues. With 5 bases removed from V and 6 bases from J, the gap between germline ends came to 16 bases. Germline V gene lookup returns CDR1 MNHEY and CDR2 SVGAGI. The CDR3 DNA is TGTGCCAGCAGTAGAGACGACACTGGTGCTGAAGCTTTCTTT. This translates into CASSRDDTGAEAFF.

V is TRBV5-1 and J is TRBJ1-1, with a tentative D call TRBD1 (6 bases). Germline values: CDR1 SGHRS, CDR2 YFSETQ. The ends were cut back, 0 bases at V and 11 bases at J, with 14 bases in the middle. CDR3 length: 13 residues. The CDR3 spells CASSLEGEGVAFF. CDR3 coding DNA: TGCGCCAGCAGCTTGGAGGGGGAAGGGGTGGCTTTCTTT.

This clone was found once. The chain combines TRBV6-1 with TRBJ1-3, with no clear D. Germline V gene lookup returns CDR1 MNHNS and CDR2 SASEGT. V lost 1 base and J lost 0, with 13 bases in between. This CDR3 contains 17 residues. CDR3 sequence: CASSEDYGWLSGNTIYF. The CDR3, as DNA: TGTGCCAGCAGTGAAGATTATGGATGGCTCTCTGGAAACACCATATATTTT.

V is TRBV19 and J is TRBJ1-6; 8 bases fit TRBD1. This CDR3 spans 18 amino acids. The V and J ends lost 5 bases and 7 bases, in that order; junction bases with no gene match: 16. Per the germline V gene, CDR1 is LNHDA and CDR2 is SQIVND (reference sequence). CDR3 in amino acids: CASSPKSTGVAWNSPLHF. The DNA of the CDR3 is TGTGCCAGTAGTCCGAAATCGACAGGGGTTGCGTGGAATTCACCCCTCCACTTT.

The chain couples TRBV12-3 or TRBV12-4 to TRBJ2-1; D uncertain. The CDR3 spans 11 residues. The V gene lost 7 bases and the J gene lost 7 bases, with 8 bases spanning the gap. CDR3: CASTSWNEQFF. The CDR3 DNA sequence: TGTGCCAGCACTTCATGGAATGAGCAGTTCTTC.

V usage is TRBV5-4 and J usage is TRBJ1-1, with a weak D call TRBD1 (5 bases). Per the germline V gene, CDR1 is SGHNT and CDR2 is YYREEE (reference sequence). The CDR3 has 12 residues. V lost 6 bases, J lost 1 base, and 7 bases lay in between. Written as DNA, the CDR3 is TGTGCCAGCACGACAGAGAACACTGAAGCTTTCTTT. Its translation: CASTTENTEAFF.

The chain carries TRBV4-3 and TRBJ1-5; D might be TRBD1 (5 bases). The V end was cut by 0 bases, the J end by 7 bases, with 13 bases between. This CDR3 has 15 residues. The germline V gene has CDR1 LGHNA and CDR2 YSLEER. CDR3 nucleotides: TGCGCCAGCAGCCAAGAATTTTCAGGGTCGCAGCCCCAGCATTTT. Its protein product is CASSQEFSGSQPQHF.

J is TRBJ1-2 and V is TRBV3-1 (or the pseudogene TRBV3-2); 8 nucleotides align to TRBD1. Trimming cost V 4 bases and J 6 bases; bases outside gene matches: 7. The length of the CDR3 is 14 residues. Germline CDR1 and CDR2: LGHDT and YNNKEL (reference sequence). CDR3 DNA: TGTGCCAGCAGCCGCCATGGACAGGGAGATGGCTACACCTTC. Amino acid sequence: CASSRHGQGDGYTF.

This CDR3 reads CASSVRTGWNYGYTF. The CDR3 DNA is TGTGCCAGCAGTGTCAGGACAGGGTGGAACTATGGCTACACCTTC. This rearrangement joins TRBV27 to TRBJ1-2; TRBD1 matches at 8 bases. The length of the CDR3 is 15 residues. V lost 5 bases and J lost 2; bases outside the gene matches: 7. In germline, CDR1 is MNHEY, CDR2 SMNVEV (reference sequence).

The V and J genes are TRBV7-6 and TRBJ2-2; D is perhaps TRBD2 (6 bases). The CDR3 has 14 amino acids. Looked up from germline, CDR1 is SGHVS and CDR2 is FNYEAQ. V gave up 4 bases and J gave up 8 bases, with 14 bases separating them. The CDR3 nucleotides are TGTGCCAGCAGCTGGGGGACTTCATCTGGGGAGCTGTTTTTT. Translation: CASSWGTSSGELFF.

The J gene is TRBJ2-7, the V gene TRBV7-9; D remains ambiguous. Germline CDR1 and CDR2: SEHNR and FQNEAQ (reference sequence). The CDR3 runs to 12 residues. Trimming stripped 5 bases from V and 2 bases from J, with 7 bases between. CDR3 residues: CASSPTPYEQYV. DNA of the CDR3: TGTGCCAGCAGCCCAACCCCCTACGAGCAGTACGTC.

The CDR3 spells CATSRDRETTGELFF. Written as DNA, the CDR3 is TGTGCCACCAGCAGAGACAGGGAAACCACCGGGGAGCTGTTTTTT. This chain joins TRBV15 and TRBJ2-2, with D maybe TRBD1 (5 bases). Between the trimmed V and J ends, which lost 0 bases and 4 bases, there was a span of 9 bases. This CDR3 comprises 15 residues. Germline values: CDR1 LNHNV, CDR2 YYDKDF (reference sequence).